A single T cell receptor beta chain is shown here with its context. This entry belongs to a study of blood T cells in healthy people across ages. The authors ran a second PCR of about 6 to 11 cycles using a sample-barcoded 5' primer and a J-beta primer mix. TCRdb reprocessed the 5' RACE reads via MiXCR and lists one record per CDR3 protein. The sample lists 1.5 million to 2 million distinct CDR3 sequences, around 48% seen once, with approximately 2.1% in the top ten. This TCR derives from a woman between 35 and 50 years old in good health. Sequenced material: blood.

For the CDR3, the DNA is TGTGCCAGCTCACCACCTGGGGCTACGCAGTATTTT. It specifies CASSPPGATQYF. V is TRBV18 and J is TRBJ2-3, with D perhaps TRBD1 (5 bases). CDR1 and CDR2 from the germline V gene are KGHSH and LQKENI. The CDR3 has 12 residues. The ends were cut back, 0 bases at V and 8 bases at J, with 6 bases in the middle.